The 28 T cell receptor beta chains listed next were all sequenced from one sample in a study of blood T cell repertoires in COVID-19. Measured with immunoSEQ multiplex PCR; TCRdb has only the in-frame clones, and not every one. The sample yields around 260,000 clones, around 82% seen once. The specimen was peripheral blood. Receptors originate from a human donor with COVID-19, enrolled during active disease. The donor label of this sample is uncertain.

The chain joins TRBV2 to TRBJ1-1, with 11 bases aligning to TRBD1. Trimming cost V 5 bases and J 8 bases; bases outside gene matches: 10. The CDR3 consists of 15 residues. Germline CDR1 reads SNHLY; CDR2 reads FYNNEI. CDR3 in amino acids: CASSTGQGALGEAFF. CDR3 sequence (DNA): TGTGCCAGCAGTACAGGACAGGGGGCGCTGGGGGAAGCTTTCTTT.

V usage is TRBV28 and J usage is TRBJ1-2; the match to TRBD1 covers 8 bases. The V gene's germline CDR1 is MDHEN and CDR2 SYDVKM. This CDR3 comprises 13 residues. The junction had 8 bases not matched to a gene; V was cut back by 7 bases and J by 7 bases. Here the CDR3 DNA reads TGTGCCAGCACCTCCAGGGGGCCTCTTGGCTACACCTTC. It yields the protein CASTSRGPLGYTF.

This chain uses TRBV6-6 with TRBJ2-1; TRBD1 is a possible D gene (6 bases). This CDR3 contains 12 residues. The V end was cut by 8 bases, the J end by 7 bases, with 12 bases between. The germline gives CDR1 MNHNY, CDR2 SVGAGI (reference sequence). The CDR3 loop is CASLRGGNEQFF. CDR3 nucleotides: TGTGCCAGCCTCCGAGGGGGTAATGAGCAGTTCTTC.

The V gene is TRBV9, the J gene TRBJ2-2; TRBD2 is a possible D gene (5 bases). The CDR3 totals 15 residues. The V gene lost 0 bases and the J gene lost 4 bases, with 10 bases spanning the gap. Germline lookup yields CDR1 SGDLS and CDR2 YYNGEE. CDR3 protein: CASSVVSRATGELFF. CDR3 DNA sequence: TGTGCCAGCAGCGTAGTTTCGAGGGCCACCGGGGAGCTGTTTTTT.

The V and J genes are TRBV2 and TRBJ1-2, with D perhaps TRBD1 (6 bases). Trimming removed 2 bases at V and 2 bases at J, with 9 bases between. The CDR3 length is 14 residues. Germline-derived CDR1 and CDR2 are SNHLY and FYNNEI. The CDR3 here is CASSELGHNYGYTF. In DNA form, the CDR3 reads TGTGCCAGCAGTGAATTGGGACACAACTATGGCTACACCTTC.

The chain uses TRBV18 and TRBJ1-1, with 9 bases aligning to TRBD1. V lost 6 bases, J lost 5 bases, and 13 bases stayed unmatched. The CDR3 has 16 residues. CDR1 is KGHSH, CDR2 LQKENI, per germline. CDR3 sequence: CASSPRGQGMGTEAFF. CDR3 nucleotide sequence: TGTGCCAGCTCCCCAAGGGGACAGGGAATGGGGACTGAAGCTTTCTTT. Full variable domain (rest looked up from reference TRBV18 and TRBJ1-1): NAGVMQNPRHLVRRRGQEARLRCSPMKGHSHVYWYRQLPEEGLKFMVYLQKENIIDESGMPKERFSAEFPKEGPSILRIQQVVRGDSAAYFCASSPRGQGMGTEAFFGQGTRLTVV.

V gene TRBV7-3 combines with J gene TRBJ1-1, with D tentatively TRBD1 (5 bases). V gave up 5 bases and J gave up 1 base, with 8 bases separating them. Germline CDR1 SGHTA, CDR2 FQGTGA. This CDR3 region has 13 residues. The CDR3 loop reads CASSPTGNTEAFF. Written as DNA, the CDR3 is TGTGCCAGCAGCCCCACAGGGAACACTGAAGCTTTCTTT.

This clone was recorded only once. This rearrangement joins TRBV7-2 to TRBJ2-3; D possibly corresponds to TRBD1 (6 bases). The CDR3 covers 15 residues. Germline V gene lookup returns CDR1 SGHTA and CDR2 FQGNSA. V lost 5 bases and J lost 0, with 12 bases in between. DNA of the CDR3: TGTGCCAGCAGCATCCGGACAGCTAGCACAGATACGCAGTATTTT. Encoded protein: CASSIRTASTDTQYF. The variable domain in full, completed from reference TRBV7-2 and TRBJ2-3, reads GAGVSQSPSNKVTEKGKDVELRCDPISGHTALYWYRQSLGQGLEFLIYFQGNSAPDKSGLPSDRFSAERTGGSVSTLTIQRTQQEDSAVYLCASSIRTASTDTQYFGPGTRLTVL.

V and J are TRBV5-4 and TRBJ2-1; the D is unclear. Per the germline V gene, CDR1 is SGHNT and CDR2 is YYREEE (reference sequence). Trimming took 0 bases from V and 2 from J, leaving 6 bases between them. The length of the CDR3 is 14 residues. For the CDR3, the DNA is TGTGCCAGCAGCTTGGAACTTACCTACAATGAGCAGTTCTTC. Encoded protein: CASSLELTYNEQFF.

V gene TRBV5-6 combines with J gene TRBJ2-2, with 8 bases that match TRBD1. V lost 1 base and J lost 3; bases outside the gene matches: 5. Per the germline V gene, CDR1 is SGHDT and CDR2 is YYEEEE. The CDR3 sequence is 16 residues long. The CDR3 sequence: CASSLLAGGHTGELFF. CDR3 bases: TGTGCCAGCAGCTTGTTGGCAGGGGGCCACACCGGGGAGCTGTTTTTT. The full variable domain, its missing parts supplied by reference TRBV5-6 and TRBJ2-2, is DAGVTQSPTHLIKTRGQQVTLRCSPKSGHDTVSWYQQALGQGPQFIFQYYEEEERQRGNFPDRFSGHQFPNYSSELNVNALLLGDSALYLCASSLLAGGHTGELFFGEGSRLTVL.

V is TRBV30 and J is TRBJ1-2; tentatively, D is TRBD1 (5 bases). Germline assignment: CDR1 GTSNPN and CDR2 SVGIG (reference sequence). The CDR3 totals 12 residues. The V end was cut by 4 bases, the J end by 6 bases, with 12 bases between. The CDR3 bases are TGTGCCTGGAACCTAGCGGGGGATGGCTACACCTTC. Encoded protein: CAWNLAGDGYTF.

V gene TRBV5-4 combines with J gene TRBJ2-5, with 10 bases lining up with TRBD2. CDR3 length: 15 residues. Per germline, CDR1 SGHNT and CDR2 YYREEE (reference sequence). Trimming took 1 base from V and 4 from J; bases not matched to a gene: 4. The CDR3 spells CASSLPSGRGETQYF. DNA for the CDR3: TGTGCCAGCAGCTTGCCTAGCGGGAGAGGAGAGACCCAGTACTTC.

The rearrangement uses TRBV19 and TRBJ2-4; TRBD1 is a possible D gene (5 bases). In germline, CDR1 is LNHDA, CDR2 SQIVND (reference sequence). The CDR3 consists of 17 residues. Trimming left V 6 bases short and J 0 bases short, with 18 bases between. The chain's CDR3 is CASSPTWRQLAKNIQYF. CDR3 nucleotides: TGTGCCAGTAGCCCTACTTGGAGACAGCTAGCCAAAAACATTCAGTACTTC. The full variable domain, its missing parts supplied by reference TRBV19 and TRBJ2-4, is DGGITQSPKYLFRKEGQNVTLSCEQNLNHDAMYWYRQDPGQGLRLIYYSQIVNDFQKGDIAEGYSVSREKKESFPLTVTSAQKNPTAFYLCASSPTWRQLAKNIQYFGAGTRLSVL.

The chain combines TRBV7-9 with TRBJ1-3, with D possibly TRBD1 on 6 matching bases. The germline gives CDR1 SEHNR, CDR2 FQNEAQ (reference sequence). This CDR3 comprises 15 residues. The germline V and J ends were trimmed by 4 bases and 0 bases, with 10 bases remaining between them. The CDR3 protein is CASSYRQVSGNTIYF. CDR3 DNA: TGTGCCAGCAGCTACCGACAGGTCTCTGGAAACACCATATATTTT.

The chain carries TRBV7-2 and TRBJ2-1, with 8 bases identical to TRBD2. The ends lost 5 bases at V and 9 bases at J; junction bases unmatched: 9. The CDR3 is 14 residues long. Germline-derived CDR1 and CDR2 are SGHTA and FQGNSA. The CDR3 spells CASSPPGLEAEQFF. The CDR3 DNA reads TGTGCCAGCAGCCCGCCGGGACTAGAAGCTGAGCAGTTCTTC.

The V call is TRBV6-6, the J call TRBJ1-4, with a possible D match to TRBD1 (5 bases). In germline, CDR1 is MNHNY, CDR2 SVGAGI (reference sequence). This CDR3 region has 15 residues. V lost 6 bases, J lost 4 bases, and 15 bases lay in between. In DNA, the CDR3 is TGTGCCAGCAGAGATCCCGGGGGGGATAATGAAAAACTGTTTTTT. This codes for CASRDPGGDNEKLFF.

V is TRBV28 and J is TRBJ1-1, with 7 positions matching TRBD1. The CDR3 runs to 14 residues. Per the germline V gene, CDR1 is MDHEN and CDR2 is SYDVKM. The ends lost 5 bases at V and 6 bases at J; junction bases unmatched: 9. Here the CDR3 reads CASSRQGPIPEAFF. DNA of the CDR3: TGTGCCAGCAGTCGACAGGGACCCATCCCTGAAGCTTTCTTT.

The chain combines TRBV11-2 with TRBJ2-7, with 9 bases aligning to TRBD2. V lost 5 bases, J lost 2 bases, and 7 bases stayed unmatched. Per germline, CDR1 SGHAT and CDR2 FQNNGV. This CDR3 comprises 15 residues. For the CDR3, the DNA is TGTGCCAGCAGCCGCAGACTAGCGGACACCTACGAGCAGTACTTC. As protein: CASSRRLADTYEQYF.

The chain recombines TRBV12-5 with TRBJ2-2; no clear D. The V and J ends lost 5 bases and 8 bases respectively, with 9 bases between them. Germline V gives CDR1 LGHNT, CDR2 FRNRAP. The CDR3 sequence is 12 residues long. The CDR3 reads CASGPPQGELFF. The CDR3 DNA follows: TGTGCTAGTGGTCCACCCCAGGGGGAGCTGTTTTTT.

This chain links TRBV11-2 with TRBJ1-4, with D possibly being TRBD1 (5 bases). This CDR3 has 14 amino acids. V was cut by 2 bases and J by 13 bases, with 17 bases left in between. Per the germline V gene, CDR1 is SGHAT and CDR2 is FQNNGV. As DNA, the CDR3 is TGTGCCAGCAGCTTAAACCCACAGGCCTTGGGACTGTTTTTT. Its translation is CASSLNPQALGLFF.

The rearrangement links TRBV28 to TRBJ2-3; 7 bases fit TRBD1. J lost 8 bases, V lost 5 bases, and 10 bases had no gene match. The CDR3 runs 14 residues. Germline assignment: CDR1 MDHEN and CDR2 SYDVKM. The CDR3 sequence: CASSKTGRGGTQYF. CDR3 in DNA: TGTGCCAGCAGTAAGACAGGGCGTGGTGGTACGCAGTATTTT.

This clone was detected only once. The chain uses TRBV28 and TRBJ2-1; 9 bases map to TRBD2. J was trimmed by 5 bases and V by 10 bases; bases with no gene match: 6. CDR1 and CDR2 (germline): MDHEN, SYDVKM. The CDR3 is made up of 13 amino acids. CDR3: CATRASGDNEQFF. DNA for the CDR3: TGTGCCACCCGGGCTAGCGGGGACAATGAGCAGTTCTTC.

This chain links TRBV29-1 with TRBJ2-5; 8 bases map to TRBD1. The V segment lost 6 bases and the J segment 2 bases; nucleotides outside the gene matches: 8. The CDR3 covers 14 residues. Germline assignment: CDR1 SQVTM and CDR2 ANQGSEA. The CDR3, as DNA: TGCAGCGTAGCCTTCGGGACAGGACAAGAGACCCAGTACTTC. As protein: CSVAFGTGQETQYF. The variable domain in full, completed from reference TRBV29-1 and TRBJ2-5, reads SAVISQKPSRDICQRGTSLTIQCQVDSQVTMMFWYRQQPGQSLTLIATANQGSEATYESGFVIDKFPISRPNLTFSTLTVSNMSPEDSSIYLCSVAFGTGQETQYFGPGTRLLVL.

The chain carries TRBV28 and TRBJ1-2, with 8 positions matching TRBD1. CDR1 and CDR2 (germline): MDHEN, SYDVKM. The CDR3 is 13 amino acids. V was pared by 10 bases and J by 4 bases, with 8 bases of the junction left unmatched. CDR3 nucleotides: TGTGCCATTAATCAGGGGGCTCCCTATGGCTACACCTTC. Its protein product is CAINQGAPYGYTF.

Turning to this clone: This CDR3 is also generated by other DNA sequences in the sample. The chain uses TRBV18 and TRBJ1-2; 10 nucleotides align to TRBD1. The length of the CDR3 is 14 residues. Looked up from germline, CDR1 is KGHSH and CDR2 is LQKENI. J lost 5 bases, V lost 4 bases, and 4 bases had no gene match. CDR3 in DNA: TGTGCCAGCTCACGGGACAGGGGCGGGTATGGCTACACCTTC. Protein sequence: CASSRDRGGYGYTF.

CDR3 coding DNA: TGTGCCAGTAGGGTACAGGGCAATCAGCCCCAGCATTTT. Its translation is CASRVQGNQPQHF. The chain links TRBV19 to TRBJ1-5; a weak D match, TRBD1 (5 bases). CDR1 is LNHDA and CDR2 is SQIVND in the germline V gene (reference sequence). The CDR3 consists of 13 residues. The V and J ends lost 6 bases and 2 bases respectively, with 8 bases between them. Complete variable domain (other parts from reference TRBV19 and TRBJ1-5): DGGITQSPKYLFRKEGQNVTLSCEQNLNHDAMYWYRQDPGQGLRLIYYSQIVNDFQKGDIAEGYSVSREKKESFPLTVTSAQKNPTAFYLCASRVQGNQPQHFGDGTRLSIL.

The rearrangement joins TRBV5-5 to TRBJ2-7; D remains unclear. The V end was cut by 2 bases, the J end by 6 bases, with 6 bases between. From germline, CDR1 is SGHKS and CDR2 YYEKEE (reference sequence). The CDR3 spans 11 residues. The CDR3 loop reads CASSFLSEQYF. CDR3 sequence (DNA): TGTGCCAGCAGCTTTTTGAGCGAGCAGTACTTC.

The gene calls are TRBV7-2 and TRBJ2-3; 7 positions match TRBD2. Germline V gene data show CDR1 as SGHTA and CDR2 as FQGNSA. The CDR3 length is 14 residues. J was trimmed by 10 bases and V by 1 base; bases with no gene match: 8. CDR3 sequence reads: CASSLGLAGDPQYF. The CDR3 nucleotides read TGTGCCAGCAGCTTAGGACTAGCTGGCGATCCGCAGTATTTT.